These T cell receptor beta chains were read from a single sample in a study of CD8 T cells in ankylosing spondylitis. One entry per CDR3 protein, called by TCRdb with MiXCR from the 5' RACE reads. The table has a few hundred thousand distinct CDR3 sequences, 20% to 25% seen once. Sequences were obtained from blood, either unsorted or a sorted T cell fraction (not recorded which). The origin of the receptors is a male donor with ankylosing spondylitis. Both conserved end residues are part of each CDR3. Each record gives: D gene, clone size, V gene, J gene, CDR3 DNA, CDR3 protein. The D gene is left open where the match is weak. Clone size is not always given. Where it is, it says once, few, many or a class for expanded clones.

d_gene: TRBD1
abundance: NA
v_gene: TRBV20-1
j_gene: TRBJ1-2
CDR3nt: TGCAGTGCTAGTGGAGGGGGCGGCTATGGCTACACCTTC
CDR3aa: CSASGGGGYGYTF

d_gene: NA
abundance: NA
v_gene: TRBV20-1
j_gene: TRBJ2-7
CDR3nt: TGCAGTGCTAGAGTGCCAGACCGAAGCGAGCAGTACTTC
CDR3aa: CSARVPDRSEQYF

d_gene: NA
abundance: few
v_gene: TRBV2
j_gene: TRBJ1-1
CDR3nt: TGTGCCAGCAGTGTACCCGGGCCCTCACTGGCTTTCTTT
CDR3aa: CASSVPGPSLAFF

d_gene: NA
abundance: few
v_gene: TRBV7-9
j_gene: TRBJ2-1
CDR3nt: TGTGCCAGTGGGGGGGCATCCTACAATGAGCAGTTCTTC
CDR3aa: CASGGASYNEQFF

d_gene: TRBD2
abundance: NA
v_gene: TRBV6-5
j_gene: TRBJ2-3
CDR3nt: TGTGCCAGCAGTTACCCAGTCACGGGAGGGCCTGGAGATACGCAGTATTTT
CDR3aa: CASSYPVTGGPGDTQYF

d_gene: NA
abundance: few
v_gene: TRBV28
j_gene: TRBJ2-1
CDR3nt: TGTGCCAGCACCAAACAGGCCCCAACCTCCTACAATGAGCAGTTCTTC
CDR3aa: CASTKQAPTSYNEQFF

d_gene: NA
abundance: many
v_gene: TRBV7-2
j_gene: TRBJ2-7
CDR3nt: TGTGCCAGCAGCTTAGGCTGGGGCGAGCAGTACTTC
CDR3aa: CASSLGWGEQYF

d_gene: NA
abundance: NA
v_gene: TRBV6-6
j_gene: TRBJ1-2
CDR3nt: TGTGCCAGCAGTCCCCGGGACCGGTGGGGCTACACCTTC
CDR3aa: CASSPRDRWGYTF

d_gene: TRBD2
abundance: few
v_gene: TRBV3-1
j_gene: TRBJ2-1
CDR3nt: TGTGCCAGCACCCGGACTAGCGGACCCAATGAGCAGTTCTTC
CDR3aa: CASTRTSGPNEQFF

d_gene: TRBD2
abundance: NA
v_gene: TRBV30
j_gene: TRBJ2-1
CDR3nt: TGTGCCTGTAGCGGGGATTACAATGAGCAGTTCTTC
CDR3aa: CACSGDYNEQFF

d_gene: NA
abundance: few
v_gene: TRBV2
j_gene: TRBJ1-5
CDR3nt: TGTGCCAGCAGTGAAACAAGTAGCAATCAGCCCCAGCATTTT
CDR3aa: CASSETSSNQPQHF

d_gene: NA
abundance: few
v_gene: TRBV4-2
j_gene: TRBJ2-1
CDR3nt: TGTGCCAGCAGCCAAGATCTTGCGGCTACTCCTCAGTTCTTC
CDR3aa: CASSQDLAATPQFF

d_gene: NA
abundance: few
v_gene: TRBV7-2
j_gene: TRBJ2-7
CDR3nt: TGTGCCAGCAGGTTTTGGAGAGAGCAGTACTTC
CDR3aa: CASRFWREQYF

d_gene: NA
abundance: few
v_gene: TRBV5-1
j_gene: TRBJ1-1
CDR3nt: TGCGCCAGCAGCTTGAGCCCCGGGGAAACTGAAGCTTTCTTT
CDR3aa: CASSLSPGETEAFF

d_gene: NA
abundance: few
v_gene: TRBV4-2
j_gene: TRBJ1-5
CDR3nt: TGTGCCAGCAGGATTGTGGGCAATCAGCCCCAGCATTTT
CDR3aa: CASRIVGNQPQHF

d_gene: TRBD1
abundance: few
v_gene: TRBV4-3
j_gene: TRBJ2-7
CDR3nt: TGCGCCAGCAGCCAAGAGGGACAGGGATTCTACGAGCAGTACTTC
CDR3aa: CASSQEGQGFYEQYF

d_gene: NA
abundance: NA
v_gene: TRBV11-3
j_gene: TRBJ1-1
CDR3nt: TGTGCCAGCAGCTTCTCGACAGAGAACACTGAAGCTTTCTTT
CDR3aa: CASSFSTENTEAFF

d_gene: NA
abundance: NA
v_gene: TRBV20-1
j_gene: TRBJ1-5
CDR3nt: TGCAGTGCTAGTGAACCGACCGGGGCAAATCAGCCCCAGCATTTT
CDR3aa: CSASEPTGANQPQHF

d_gene: NA
abundance: many
v_gene: TRBV5-1
j_gene: TRBJ2-1
CDR3nt: TGCGCCAGCAGCTTGGCGCGACTCAACAATGAGCAGTTCTTC
CDR3aa: CASSLARLNNEQFF

d_gene: NA
abundance: NA
v_gene: TRBV21-1
j_gene: TRBJ2-1
CDR3nt: TGTGCCAGAGACCCCCTAGCGGGAGATAGCAATGAGCAGTTCTTC
CDR3aa: CARDPLAGDSNEQFF

d_gene: NA
abundance: few
v_gene: TRBV5-1
j_gene: TRBJ2-7
CDR3nt: TGCGCCAGCAGCCTAAGGTGGTACGAGCAGTACTTC
CDR3aa: CASSLRWYEQYF

d_gene: NA
abundance: NA
v_gene: TRBV6-5
j_gene: TRBJ1-1
CDR3nt: TGTGCCAGCAGTTATACCGCAGGGAGGACTGAAGCTTTCTTT
CDR3aa: CASSYTAGRTEAFF

d_gene: TRBD2
abundance: few
v_gene: TRBV27
j_gene: TRBJ2-1
CDR3nt: TGTGCCAGCACCACCTCTCGTCTTAGCGGGAGCTCCTACAATGAGCAGTTCTTC
CDR3aa: CASTTSRLSGSSYNEQFF

d_gene: TRBD1
abundance: NA
v_gene: TRBV5-1
j_gene: TRBJ2-1
CDR3nt: TGCGCCAGCAGCGCGGACAGGAGATACAATGAGCAGTTCTTC
CDR3aa: CASSADRRYNEQFF

d_gene: NA
abundance: NA
v_gene: TRBV3-1
j_gene: TRBJ2-7
CDR3nt: TGTGCCAGCAGCCAAGTGGATCGGGGGGAGCAGTACTTC
CDR3aa: CASSQVDRGEQYF

d_gene: NA
abundance: NA
v_gene: TRBV6-1
j_gene: TRBJ1-1
CDR3nt: TGTGCCAGCAGGGTCGGAGGAGGGACTGAAGCTTTCTTT
CDR3aa: CASRVGGGTEAFF

d_gene: NA
abundance: many
v_gene: TRBV12-3/TRBV12-4
j_gene: TRBJ1-4
CDR3nt: TGTGCCAGCACTCCCGACAGTTCTAGAGAAACTAATGAAAAACTGTTTTTT
CDR3aa: CASTPDSSRETNEKLFF

d_gene: NA
abundance: NA
v_gene: TRBV4-1
j_gene: TRBJ1-2
CDR3nt: TGCGCCAGCAGCCCCAAGGACGGATCAAACTATGGCTACACCTTC
CDR3aa: CASSPKDGSNYGYTF

d_gene: NA
abundance: many
v_gene: TRBV12-3/TRBV12-4
j_gene: TRBJ2-3
CDR3nt: TGTGCCAGCAGTTCAACTCGAGGGGTGCTTGGCACAGATACGCAGTATTTT
CDR3aa: CASSSTRGVLGTDTQYF

d_gene: TRBD1
abundance: few
v_gene: TRBV5-1
j_gene: TRBJ2-1
CDR3nt: TGCGCCAGCAGCTTGGGCGGGACAGGGGCCTACAATGAGCAGTTCTTC
CDR3aa: CASSLGGTGAYNEQFF

d_gene: NA
abundance: few
v_gene: TRBV15
j_gene: TRBJ2-2
CDR3nt: TGTGCCACCAATCTTCAGGGGCGCACCGGGGAGCTGTTTTTT
CDR3aa: CATNLQGRTGELFF

d_gene: NA
abundance: few
v_gene: TRBV18
j_gene: TRBJ2-7
CDR3nt: TGTGCCAGCTCACCACCGTCAAGGGGCTGGGACGAGCAGTACTTC
CDR3aa: CASSPPSRGWDEQYF

d_gene: TRBD1
abundance: few
v_gene: TRBV5-1
j_gene: TRBJ2-5
CDR3nt: TGCGCCAGCAGCCTGGACAGGGACAACTACGGGACCCAGTACTTC
CDR3aa: CASSLDRDNYGTQYF

d_gene: NA
abundance: few
v_gene: TRBV5-6
j_gene: TRBJ2-1
CDR3nt: TGTGCCAGCAGCTTTAGGGCCGGCCTATCCTACAATGAGCAGTTCTTC
CDR3aa: CASSFRAGLSYNEQFF

d_gene: NA
abundance: NA
v_gene: TRBV19
j_gene: TRBJ1-1
CDR3nt: TGTGCCAGTAGCGGGGGGCCCTTGAACACTGAAGCTTTCTTT
CDR3aa: CASSGGPLNTEAFF

d_gene: TRBD1
abundance: NA
v_gene: TRBV7-3
j_gene: TRBJ2-2
CDR3nt: TGTGCCAGCAGCACGCGGACAGGCGTGAACACCGGGGAGCTGTTTTTT
CDR3aa: CASSTRTGVNTGELFF

d_gene: NA
abundance: many
v_gene: TRBV29-1
j_gene: TRBJ2-3
CDR3nt: TGCAGCGTTGGCCCGGGACGGCTCACAGATACGCAGTATTTT
CDR3aa: CSVGPGRLTDTQYF

d_gene: NA
abundance: NA
v_gene: TRBV20-1
j_gene: TRBJ2-5
CDR3nt: TGCAGTGCTAGAGAGCCGGGAGCTCAGGAGACCCAGTACTTC
CDR3aa: CSAREPGAQETQYF

d_gene: NA
abundance: few
v_gene: TRBV18
j_gene: TRBJ2-2
CDR3nt: TGTGCCAGCTCACCCAACACGGATCTAGGGGAGCTGTTTTTT
CDR3aa: CASSPNTDLGELFF

d_gene: TRBD2
abundance: NA
v_gene: TRBV9
j_gene: TRBJ2-5
CDR3nt: TGTGCCAGCAGCGTAGTGAGACTAGCGGGATTAGAGACCCAGTACTTC
CDR3aa: CASSVVRLAGLETQYF

d_gene: NA
abundance: NA
v_gene: TRBV5-1
j_gene: TRBJ1-1
CDR3nt: TGCGCCAGCAGCGCGGGTGGTCAGGTCTTCACTGAAGCTTTCTTT
CDR3aa: CASSAGGQVFTEAFF

d_gene: TRBD2
abundance: NA
v_gene: TRBV11-2
j_gene: TRBJ2-1
CDR3nt: TGTGCCAGCAGCTCGTCGACTAGCGGAACCTACAATGAGCAGTTCTTC
CDR3aa: CASSSSTSGTYNEQFF

d_gene: NA
abundance: few
v_gene: TRBV20-1
j_gene: TRBJ1-5
CDR3nt: TGCAGTGCTAATACTCGCTGGAATCAGCCCCAGCATTTT
CDR3aa: CSANTRWNQPQHF

d_gene: TRBD2
abundance: few
v_gene: TRBV4-1
j_gene: TRBJ2-3
CDR3nt: TGCGCCAGCAGCCAAGAGACTAGCCTGTTAAATACGCAGTATTTT
CDR3aa: CASSQETSLLNTQYF

d_gene: NA
abundance: few
v_gene: TRBV5-1
j_gene: TRBJ1-2
CDR3nt: TGCGCCAGCAGCGGGGGCGTCCCGGGGCAGGGATACTTCTATGGCTACACCTTC
CDR3aa: CASSGGVPGQGYFYGYTF

d_gene: NA
abundance: few
v_gene: TRBV9
j_gene: TRBJ1-1
CDR3nt: TGTGCCAGCAGCACCTCAGGACAGCCCTTGGGAGCTTTCTTT
CDR3aa: CASSTSGQPLGAFF

d_gene: NA
abundance: few
v_gene: TRBV3-1
j_gene: TRBJ2-5
CDR3nt: TGTGCCAGCACAGGGGGGGAGACCCAGTACTTC
CDR3aa: CASTGGETQYF

d_gene: NA
abundance: many
v_gene: TRBV18
j_gene: TRBJ2-6
CDR3nt: TGTGCCAGCTCACGATCGGACGGTGCTGGGGCCAACGTCCTGACTTTC
CDR3aa: CASSRSDGAGANVLTF

d_gene: NA
abundance: many
v_gene: TRBV28
j_gene: TRBJ1-5
CDR3nt: TGTGCCAGCAGAACAGGACAGATTCAGCCCCAGCATTTT
CDR3aa: CASRTGQIQPQHF

d_gene: NA
abundance: few
v_gene: TRBV19
j_gene: TRBJ1-1
CDR3nt: TGTGCCAGTAGTATAAGTCGGACTGAAGCTTTCTTT
CDR3aa: CASSISRTEAFF

d_gene: TRBD1
abundance: NA
v_gene: TRBV7-2
j_gene: TRBJ2-5
CDR3nt: TGTGCCAGCAGCAACCGGGGACAGTCCGAGACCCAGTACTTC
CDR3aa: CASSNRGQSETQYF

d_gene: TRBD2
abundance: few
v_gene: TRBV29-1
j_gene: TRBJ2-3
CDR3nt: TGCAGCGTTGTAGGGGGCCTAGCGGGAGGCAGAGATACGCAGTATTTT
CDR3aa: CSVVGGLAGGRDTQYF

d_gene: NA
abundance: NA
v_gene: TRBV4-3
j_gene: TRBJ2-7
CDR3nt: TGCGCCAGCAGCCGGAGGAGGGGGGCGGAGGGCTACGAGCAGTACTTC
CDR3aa: CASSRRRGAEGYEQYF

d_gene: NA
abundance: NA
v_gene: TRBV7-9
j_gene: TRBJ1-2
CDR3nt: TGTGCCAGCAGCGACGAGGTTGGCTACACCTTC
CDR3aa: CASSDEVGYTF

d_gene: NA
abundance: few
v_gene: TRBV3-1
j_gene: TRBJ1-4
CDR3nt: TGTGCCAGCCGTCGTGAGACGGATGAAAAACTGTTTTTT
CDR3aa: CASRRETDEKLFF

d_gene: NA
abundance: few
v_gene: TRBV10-3
j_gene: TRBJ2-1
CDR3nt: TGTGCCACCAAAGGGATCTCGGGTTTCGATGAGCAGTTCTTC
CDR3aa: CATKGISGFDEQFF

d_gene: TRBD2
abundance: NA
v_gene: TRBV6-1
j_gene: TRBJ2-7
CDR3nt: TGTGCCAGCAGCTGGAGGGGTAGCGGGAATTCCTACGAGCAGTACTTC
CDR3aa: CASSWRGSGNSYEQYF

d_gene: NA
abundance: many
v_gene: TRBV20-1
j_gene: TRBJ1-1
CDR3nt: TGCAGTGCGAACAGGAACACTGAAGCTTTCTTT
CDR3aa: CSANRNTEAFF

d_gene: NA
abundance: NA
v_gene: TRBV4-2
j_gene: TRBJ2-7
CDR3nt: TGTGCCAGCAGCCAAGTACGTGGACTGCGAAGCGAGCAGTACTTC
CDR3aa: CASSQVRGLRSEQYF

d_gene: NA
abundance: NA
v_gene: TRBV12-3/TRBV12-4
j_gene: TRBJ1-1
CDR3nt: TGTGCCAGCAGCCCCACAAGCTTGAACACTGAAGCTTTCTTT
CDR3aa: CASSPTSLNTEAFF